Here is one TCR beta chain with its context. Antigen specificity is unknown. A multiplex PCR was run with 60 Vbeta primers and 13 Jbeta primers. This table comes from immunoSEQ multiplex PCR, and its TCRdb copy is limited to in-frame clones, with some not included. The table records around 130,000 clones, around 80% of them present only once. The data originate from a study of cytomegalovirus exposure and HLA in healthy donors. About the research overall: The study placed about 81% of its approximately 430 genotyped donors in the Caucasian-associated ancestry cluster.

The germline V gene has CDR1 MNHNY and CDR2 SVGAGI (reference sequence). The trim removed 5 bases at V and 4 bases at J, leaving 4 bases unmatched. This CDR3 is built from 13 residues. Study-level findings and limits: The authors later found most CMV-associated TCR beta chains appeared HLA-restricted. A later analysis associated 16,951 TCR beta sequences with HLA alleles at a 0.05 false discovery rate. Most likely, a cluster of highly shared sequence variants arose as a sequencing artifact.

This receptor was identified in a woman in her late teens or twenties in good health and CMV-seronegative. J is TRBJ1-2 and V is TRBV6-6; TRBD1 aligns across 7 bases. The source material was PBMCs. CDR3 coding DNA: TGTGCCAGCAGTACAGGGGACGCCTATGGCTACACCTTC. It yields the protein CASSTGDAYGYTF.